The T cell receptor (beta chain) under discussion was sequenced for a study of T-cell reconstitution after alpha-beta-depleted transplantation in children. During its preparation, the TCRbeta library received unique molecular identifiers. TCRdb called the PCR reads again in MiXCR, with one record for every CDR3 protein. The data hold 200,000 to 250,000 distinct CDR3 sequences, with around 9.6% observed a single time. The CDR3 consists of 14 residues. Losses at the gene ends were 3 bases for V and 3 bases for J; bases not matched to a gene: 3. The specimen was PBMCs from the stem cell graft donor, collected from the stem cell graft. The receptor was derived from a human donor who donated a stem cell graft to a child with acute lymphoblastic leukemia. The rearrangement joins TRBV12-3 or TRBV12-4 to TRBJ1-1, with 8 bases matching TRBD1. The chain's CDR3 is CASSFRGLDTEAFF. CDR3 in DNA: TGTGCCAGCAGTTTCAGGGGGCTTGACACTGAAGCTTTCTTT.